This T cell receptor beta chain was documented in a study of T cell responses to AZD1222 COVID-19 vaccine (dated by TCRdb to the early 2020s). Some background on the complete study: Because spike-specific TCR depth and breadth did not differ between the two schedules, AZD1222 recipients who got a second dose at roughly 4 weeks were pooled with those who got a second dose at roughly 12 weeks. Trial participants were enrolled by age into subgroups of 18-55, 56-69 and 70-plus years, and around 140, 26 and 57 TCR-sequenced participants, respectively, were included in these subgroups. TCR sequencing covered over 230 trial participants: around 210 given two doses of AZD1222 and around 26 given two doses of MenACWY control vaccine. General study outcomes and caveats: A significant rise in spike-specific TCR breadth and depth was observed after two AZD1222 doses relative to day 0 and relative to MenACWY recipients. The 56-69-year group was small, and its depth increase did not reach significance, likely because of low power. Most participants were white British and females outnumbered males, and the authors suggested that clonal diversity may have been underestimated. Nearly half of unique spike-specific TCRs reportedly recognized epitopes outside regions mutated in the B.1.351 and B.1.1.7 variants. Because no day 14 peak-response samples were available, repertoires were characterized only after the peak T cell response. Conclusions about previously exposed vaccinees were limited because only a handful of AZD1222 recipients were SARS-CoV-2 seropositive at baseline. The vaccine-associated CD4 TCRs covered the entire spike protein, and the dominant responses fell in regions 160-218 and 743-854.

The CDR3 regions of human TCRbeta chains were subjected to immunosequencing. On the study's bioinformatics: TCRs in the repertoires were compared against a reference library of SARS-CoV-2-specific TCRs that had been generated with the MIRA antigen-specificity platform. Breadth was defined as the fraction of unique TCRs that were SARS-CoV-2-associated. Depth was defined as the fraction of total T cells that were SARS-CoV-2-associated. Using the MIRA data, every spike-specific TCR was mapped to the spike region that the TCR reacted to and assigned to either a CD4 or a CD8 class. Log10-transformed breadth and depth values were compared by one-way ANOVA with Sidak's multiple comparisons tests. TCRdb limited this immuneACCESS table to in-frame rearrangements with V and J called. A share of clones is missing; checked studies link under half to unresolved V genes, and the rest is unexplained. From that table come the V and J calls and clone size; the DNA was used to work out D and trimming. The sample table holds approximately 65,000 clones, of which roughly 86% were seen once. The biggest ten clones account for roughly 8.3% of the sample.

The label giving this sample's time point can be read as: baseline before first vaccination. The vaccinee samples were drawn from two UK trials, COV001 and COV002, one of which was a single-blind randomized controlled phase 2/3 trial testing AZD1222 (ChAdOx1 nCoV-19) in healthy adults. Trial participant PBMC samples were collected at day 0 and day 28 after the second dose for TCRbeta chain sequencing. The V end loses 10 bases and the J end loses 1 base, and a stretch of 8 bases separates them. For CDR1 and CDR2, the germline V gene (reference sequence) lists MNHEY and SMNVEV. CDR3 length: 12 amino acids, cysteine to phenylalanine. Only the CDR3 DNA stays, 36 bases, in frame from base 1. A note on this clone: It lacks a known antigen. There are no base qualities to consult, and no much larger clone falls within one base.

The rearranged chain carries TRBV27 and TRBJ1-5; TRBD1 could be the D gene, as 5 bases match. The clonotype comes from an adult in good health. Source: peripheral blood, taken on day 0 of AZD1222 vaccination. The encoded CDR3 is CATGRSNQPQHF. The nucleotides are TGTGCCACGGGGCGAAGCAATCAGCCCCAGCATTTT.